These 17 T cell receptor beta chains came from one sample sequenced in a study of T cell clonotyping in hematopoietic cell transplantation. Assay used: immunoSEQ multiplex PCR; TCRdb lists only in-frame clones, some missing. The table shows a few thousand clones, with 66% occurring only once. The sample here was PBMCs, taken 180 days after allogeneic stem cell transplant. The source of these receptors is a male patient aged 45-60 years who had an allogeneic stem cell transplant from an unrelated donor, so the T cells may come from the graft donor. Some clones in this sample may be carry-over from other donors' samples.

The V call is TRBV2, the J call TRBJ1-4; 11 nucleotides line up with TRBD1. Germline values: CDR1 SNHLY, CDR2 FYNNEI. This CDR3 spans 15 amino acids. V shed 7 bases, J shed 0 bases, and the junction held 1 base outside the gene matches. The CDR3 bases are TGTGCCAGCAAGGGACAGGGGGCAACTAATGAAAAACTGTTTTTT. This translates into CASKGQGATNEKLFF.

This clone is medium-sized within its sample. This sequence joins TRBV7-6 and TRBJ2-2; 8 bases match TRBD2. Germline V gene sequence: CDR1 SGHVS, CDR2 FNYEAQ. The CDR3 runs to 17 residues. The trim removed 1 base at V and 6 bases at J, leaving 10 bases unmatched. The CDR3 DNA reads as TGTGCCAGCAGCTTAGGCCTTGGGCGGGAGGACGCCGGGGAGCTGTTTTTT. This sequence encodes CASSLGLGREDAGELFF.

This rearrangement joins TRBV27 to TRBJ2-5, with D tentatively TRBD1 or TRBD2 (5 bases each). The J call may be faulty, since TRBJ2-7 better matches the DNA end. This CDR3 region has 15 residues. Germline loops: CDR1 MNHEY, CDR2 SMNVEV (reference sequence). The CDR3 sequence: CASSSGTAPLGEQYF. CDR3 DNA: TGTGCCAGCAGTTCCGGGACCGCCCCCTTAGGCGAGCAGTACTTC.

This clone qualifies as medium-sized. The CDR3 DNA follows: TGTGCCAGCAGCTTACTGAGCTCACCCCTCCACTTT. Residues: CASSLLSSPLHF. J is TRBJ1-6 and V is TRBV7-9; D uncertain. CDR3 length equals 12 residues. V was pared by 2 bases and J by 10 bases, with 6 bases between. The germline gives CDR1 SEHNR, CDR2 FQNEAQ (reference sequence).

In DNA, the CDR3 is TGCGCCAGCAGCCAAACTAGCTTACTGGGGAACGGTGAGCAGTTCTTC. It translates to CASSQTSLLGNGEQFF. This chain uses TRBV4-3 with TRBJ2-1; perhaps TRBD2 as D (6 bases). CDR3 length equals 16 residues. V was cut by 2 bases and J by 9 bases, with 20 bases left in between. Germline V lookup: CDR1 LGHNA, CDR2 YSLEER.

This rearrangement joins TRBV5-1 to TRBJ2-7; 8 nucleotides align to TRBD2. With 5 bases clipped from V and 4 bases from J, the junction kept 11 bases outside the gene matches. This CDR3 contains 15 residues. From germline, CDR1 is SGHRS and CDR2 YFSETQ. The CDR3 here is CASSLYSGELYEQYF. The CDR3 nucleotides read TGCGCCAGCAGTCTATATAGCGGGGAGTTATACGAGCAGTACTTC. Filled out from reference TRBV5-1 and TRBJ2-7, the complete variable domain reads KAGVTQTPRYLIKTRGQQVTLSCSPISGHRSVSWYQQTPGQGLQFLFEYFSETQRNKGNFPGRFSGRQFSNSRSEMNVSTLELGDSALYLCASSLYSGELYEQYFGPGTRLTVT.

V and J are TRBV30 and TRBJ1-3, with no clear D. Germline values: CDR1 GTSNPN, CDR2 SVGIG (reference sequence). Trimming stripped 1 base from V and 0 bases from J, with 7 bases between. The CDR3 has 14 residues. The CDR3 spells CAWSETTSGNTIYF. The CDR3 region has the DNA TGTGCCTGGAGTGAGACCACCTCTGGAAACACCATATATTTT.

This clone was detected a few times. CDR3 region: CASSGGRGNQPQHF. CDR3 nucleotides: TGTGCCAGCAGCGGGGGACGGGGCAATCAGCCCCAGCATTTT. The chain uses TRBV9 and TRBJ1-5; D is possibly TRBD1 (5 bases). CDR3 length: 14 amino acids. Trimming pared 3 bases from V and 2 bases from J, leaving 9 bases between. Germline V gives CDR1 SGDLS, CDR2 YYNGEE.

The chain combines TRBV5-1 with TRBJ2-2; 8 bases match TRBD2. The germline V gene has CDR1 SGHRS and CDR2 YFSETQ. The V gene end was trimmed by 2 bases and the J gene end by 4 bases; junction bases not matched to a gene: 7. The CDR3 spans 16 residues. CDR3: CASSFGAGGFTGELFF. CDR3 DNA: TGCGCCAGCAGCTTTGGCGCGGGGGGCTTCACCGGGGAGCTGTTTTTT. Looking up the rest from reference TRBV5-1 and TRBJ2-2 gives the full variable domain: KAGVTQTPRYLIKTRGQQVTLSCSPISGHRSVSWYQQTPGQGLQFLFEYFSETQRNKGNFPGRFSGRQFSNSRSEMNVSTLELGDSALYLCASSFGAGGFTGELFFGEGSRLTVL.

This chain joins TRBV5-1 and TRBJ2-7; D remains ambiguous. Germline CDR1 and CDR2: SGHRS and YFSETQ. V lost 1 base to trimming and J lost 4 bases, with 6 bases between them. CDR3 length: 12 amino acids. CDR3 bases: TGCGCCAGCAGCTTGAGCTCTTACGAGCAGTACTTC. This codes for CASSLSSYEQYF.

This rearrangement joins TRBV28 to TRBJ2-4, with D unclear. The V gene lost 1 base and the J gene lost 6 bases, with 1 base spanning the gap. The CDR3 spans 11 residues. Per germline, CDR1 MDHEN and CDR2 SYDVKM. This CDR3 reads CASSLLNIQYF. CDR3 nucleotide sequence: TGTGCCAGCAGTTTATTAAACATTCAGTACTTC.

The chain's CDR3 is CASLDHHTDTQYF. The CDR3 DNA reads as TGTGCCAGCTTGGACCATCACACAGATACGCAGTATTTT. The gene calls are TRBV28 and TRBJ2-3; D is ambiguous. The V end lost 8 bases, the J end lost 2 bases, and 11 bases lay between the germline ends. The CDR3 totals 13 residues. Germline V gene data show CDR1 as MDHEN and CDR2 as SYDVKM.

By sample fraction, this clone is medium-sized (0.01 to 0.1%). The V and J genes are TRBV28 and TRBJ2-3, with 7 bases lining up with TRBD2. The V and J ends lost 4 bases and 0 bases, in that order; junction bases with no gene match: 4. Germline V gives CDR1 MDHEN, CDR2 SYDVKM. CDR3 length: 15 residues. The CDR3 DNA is TGTGCCAGCAGTTCGGGGGGAGACAGCACAGATACGCAGTATTTT. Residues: CASSSGGDSTDTQYF.

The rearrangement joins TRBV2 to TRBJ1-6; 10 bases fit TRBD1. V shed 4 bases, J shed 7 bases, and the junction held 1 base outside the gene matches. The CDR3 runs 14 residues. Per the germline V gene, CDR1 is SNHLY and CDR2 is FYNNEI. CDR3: CASSGQGANSPLHF. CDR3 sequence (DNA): TGTGCCAGCAGTGGACAGGGGGCAAATTCACCCCTCCACTTT.

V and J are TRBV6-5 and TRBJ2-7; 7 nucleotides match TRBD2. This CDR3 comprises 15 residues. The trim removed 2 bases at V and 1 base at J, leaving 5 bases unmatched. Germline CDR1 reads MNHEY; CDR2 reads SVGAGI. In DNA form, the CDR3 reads TGTGCCAGCAGTTACAACGGGAGGTCGTCCTACGAGCAGTACTTC. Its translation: CASSYNGRSSYEQYF.

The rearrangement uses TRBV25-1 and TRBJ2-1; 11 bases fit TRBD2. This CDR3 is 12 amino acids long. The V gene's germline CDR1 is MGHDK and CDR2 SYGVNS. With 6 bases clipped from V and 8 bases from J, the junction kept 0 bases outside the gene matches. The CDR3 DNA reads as TGTGCCAGCAGACTAGCGGGAGATGAGCAGTTCTTC. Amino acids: CASRLAGDEQFF.

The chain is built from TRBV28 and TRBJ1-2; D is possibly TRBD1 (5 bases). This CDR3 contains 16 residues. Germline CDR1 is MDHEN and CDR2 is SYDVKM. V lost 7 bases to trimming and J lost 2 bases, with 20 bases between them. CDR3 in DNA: TGTGCCAGCACCGAACGGGGGGGTCCAAACAACTATGGCTACACCTTC. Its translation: CASTERGGPNNYGYTF.